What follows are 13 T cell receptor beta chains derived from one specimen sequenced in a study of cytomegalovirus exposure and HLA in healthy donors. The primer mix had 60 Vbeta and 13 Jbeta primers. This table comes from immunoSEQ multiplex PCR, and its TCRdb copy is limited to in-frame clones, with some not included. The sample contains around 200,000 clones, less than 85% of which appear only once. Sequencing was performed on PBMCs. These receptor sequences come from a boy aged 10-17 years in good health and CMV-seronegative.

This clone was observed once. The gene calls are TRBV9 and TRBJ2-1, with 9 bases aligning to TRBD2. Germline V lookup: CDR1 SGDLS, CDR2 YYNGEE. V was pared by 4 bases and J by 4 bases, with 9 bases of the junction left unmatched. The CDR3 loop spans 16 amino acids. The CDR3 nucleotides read TGTGCCAGCAGCCCGAGGGGTAGCGGGAGATACAATGAGCAGTTCTTC. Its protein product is CASSPRGSGRYNEQFF.

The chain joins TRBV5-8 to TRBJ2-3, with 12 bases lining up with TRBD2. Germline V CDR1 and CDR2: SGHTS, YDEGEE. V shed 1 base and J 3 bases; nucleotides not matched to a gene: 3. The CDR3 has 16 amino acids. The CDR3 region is CASSLLAGGPTDTQYF. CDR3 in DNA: TGTGCCAGCAGCTTGCTAGCGGGAGGGCCGACAGATACGCAGTATTTT.

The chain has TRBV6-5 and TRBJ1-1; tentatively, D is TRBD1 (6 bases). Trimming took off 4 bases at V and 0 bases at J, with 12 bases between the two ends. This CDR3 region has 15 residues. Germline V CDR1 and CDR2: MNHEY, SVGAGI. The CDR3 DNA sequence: TGTGCCAGCAGTTTTAGGGGACACTTGAACACTGAAGCTTTCTTT. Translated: CASSFRGHLNTEAFF.

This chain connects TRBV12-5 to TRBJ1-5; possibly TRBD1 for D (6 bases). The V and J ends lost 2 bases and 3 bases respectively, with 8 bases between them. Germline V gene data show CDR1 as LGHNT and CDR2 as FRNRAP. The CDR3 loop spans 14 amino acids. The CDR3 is CASGLTGSNQPQHF. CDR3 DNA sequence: TGTGCTAGTGGTTTGACAGGGTCCAATCAGCCCCAGCATTTT.

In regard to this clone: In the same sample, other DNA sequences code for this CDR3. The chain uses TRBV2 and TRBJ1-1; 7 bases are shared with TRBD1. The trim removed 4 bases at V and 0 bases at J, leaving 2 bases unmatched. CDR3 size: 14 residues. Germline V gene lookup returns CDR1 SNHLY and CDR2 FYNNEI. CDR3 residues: CASSVDRVNTEAFF. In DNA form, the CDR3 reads TGTGCCAGCAGTGTCGACAGGGTGAACACTGAAGCTTTCTTT.

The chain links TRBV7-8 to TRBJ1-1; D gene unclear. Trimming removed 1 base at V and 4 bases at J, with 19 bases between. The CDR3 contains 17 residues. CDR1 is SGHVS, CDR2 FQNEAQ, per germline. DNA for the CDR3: TGTGCCAGCAGCTTAGGCGGCCAGATGAGGTTGGGCACTGAAGCTTTCTTT. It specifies CASSLGGQMRLGTEAFF.

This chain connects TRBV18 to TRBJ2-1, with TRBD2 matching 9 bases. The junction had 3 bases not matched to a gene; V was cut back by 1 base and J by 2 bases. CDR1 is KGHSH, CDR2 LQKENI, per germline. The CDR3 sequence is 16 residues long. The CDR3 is CASSPLAGDTYNEQFF. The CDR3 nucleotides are TGTGCCAGCTCACCACTAGCGGGGGACACCTACAATGAGCAGTTCTTC.

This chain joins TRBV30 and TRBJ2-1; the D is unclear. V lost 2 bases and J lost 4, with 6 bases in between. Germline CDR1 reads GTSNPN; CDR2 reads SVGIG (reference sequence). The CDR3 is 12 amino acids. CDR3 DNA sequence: TGTGCCTGGAGTCGCCTATACAATGAGCAGTTCTTC. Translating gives CAWSRLYNEQFF.

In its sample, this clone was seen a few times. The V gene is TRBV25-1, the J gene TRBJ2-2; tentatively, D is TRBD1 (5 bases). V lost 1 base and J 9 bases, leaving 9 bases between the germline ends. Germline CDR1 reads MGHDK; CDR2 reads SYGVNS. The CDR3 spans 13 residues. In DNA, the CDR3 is TGTGCCAGCAGTGAATCCCGACAGTGGGAGCTGTTTTTT. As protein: CASSESRQWELFF.

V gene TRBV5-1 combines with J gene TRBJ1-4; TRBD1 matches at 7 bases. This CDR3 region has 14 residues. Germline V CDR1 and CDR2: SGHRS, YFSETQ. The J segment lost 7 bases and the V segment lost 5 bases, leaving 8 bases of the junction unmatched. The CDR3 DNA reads TGCGCCAGCAGGGACAGGAACAGGAGTGAAAAACTGTTTTTT. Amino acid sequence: CASRDRNRSEKLFF. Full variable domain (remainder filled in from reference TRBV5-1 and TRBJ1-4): KAGVTQTPRYLIKTRGQQVTLSCSPISGHRSVSWYQQTPGQGLQFLFEYFSETQRNKGNFPGRFSGRQFSNSRSEMNVSTLELGDSALYLCASRDRNRSEKLFFGSGTQLSVL.

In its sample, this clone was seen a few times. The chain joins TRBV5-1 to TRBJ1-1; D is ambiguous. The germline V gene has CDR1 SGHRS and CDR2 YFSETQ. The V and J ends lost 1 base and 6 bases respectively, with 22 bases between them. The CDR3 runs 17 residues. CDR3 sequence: CASSLTTGRSSSPEAFF. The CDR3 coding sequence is TGCGCCAGCAGCTTGACCACGGGGAGGTCATCAAGCCCTGAAGCTTTCTTT. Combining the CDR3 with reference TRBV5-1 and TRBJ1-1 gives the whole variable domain KAGVTQTPRYLIKTRGQQVTLSCSPISGHRSVSWYQQTPGQGLQFLFEYFSETQRNKGNFPGRFSGRQFSNSRSEMNVSTLELGDSALYLCASSLTTGRSSSPEAFFGQGTRLTVV.

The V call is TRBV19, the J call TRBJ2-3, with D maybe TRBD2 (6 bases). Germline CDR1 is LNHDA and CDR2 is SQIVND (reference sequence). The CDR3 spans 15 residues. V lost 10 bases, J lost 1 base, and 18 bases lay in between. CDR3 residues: CATRPGLQGTDTQYF. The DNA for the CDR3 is TGTGCCACCAGACCGGGACTCCAGGGCACAGATACGCAGTATTTT. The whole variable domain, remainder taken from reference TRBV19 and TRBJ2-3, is DGGITQSPKYLFRKEGQNVTLSCEQNLNHDAMYWYRQDPGQGLRLIYYSQIVNDFQKGDIAEGYSVSREKKESFPLTVTSAQKNPTAFYLCATRPGLQGTDTQYFGPGTRLTVL.

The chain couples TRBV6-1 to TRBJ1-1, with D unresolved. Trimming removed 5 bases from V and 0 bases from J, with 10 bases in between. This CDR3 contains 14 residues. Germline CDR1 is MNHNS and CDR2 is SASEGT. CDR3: CASSNGQMNTEAFF. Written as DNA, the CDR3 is TGTGCCAGCAGTAATGGGCAGATGAACACTGAAGCTTTCTTT.